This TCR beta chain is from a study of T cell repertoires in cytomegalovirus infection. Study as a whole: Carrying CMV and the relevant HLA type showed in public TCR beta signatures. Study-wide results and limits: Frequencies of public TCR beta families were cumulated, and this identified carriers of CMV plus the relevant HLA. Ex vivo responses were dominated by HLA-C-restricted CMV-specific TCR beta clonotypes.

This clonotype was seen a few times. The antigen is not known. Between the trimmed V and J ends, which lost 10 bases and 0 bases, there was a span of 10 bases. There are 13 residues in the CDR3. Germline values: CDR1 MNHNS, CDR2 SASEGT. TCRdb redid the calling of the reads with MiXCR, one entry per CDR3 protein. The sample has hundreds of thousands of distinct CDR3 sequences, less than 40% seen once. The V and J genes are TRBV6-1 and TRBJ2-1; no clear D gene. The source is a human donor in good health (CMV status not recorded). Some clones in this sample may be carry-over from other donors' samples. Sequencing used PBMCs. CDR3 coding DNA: TGTGCCACCACCACCCACTCCTACAATGAGCAGTTCTTC. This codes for CATTTHSYNEQFF.